This TCR beta chain originates from a study of shared clonotypes between healthy human individuals. None of the donors, who were healthy HIV-negative adults, had recently had acute infections or vaccinations. At the deep level, the assay was run. Ten immunoSEQ deep assay plates were used to sequence the DNA of unsorted PBMCs. Repertoires were generated with immunoSEQ multiplex PCR, while TCRdb's copy carries only in-frame clones and drops some. The sample carries roughly 490,000 clones, 65% to 80% recorded once. This CDR3 has 16 amino acids. The V end lost 5 bases, the J end lost 5 bases, and 21 bases lay between the germline ends. Germline lookup yields CDR1 MNHNY and CDR2 SVGAGI (reference sequence).

The source material was PBMCs. This TCR derives from a woman in her thirties or forties in good health. Some clones in this sample may be carry-over from other donors' samples. The gene calls are TRBV6-6 and TRBJ2-5, with D possibly matching TRBD1 (6 bases). The chain's CDR3 is CASSPLPDRPWETQYF. The CDR3 bases are TGTGCCAGCAGTCCCCTTCCAGACAGGCCGTGGGAGACCCAGTACTTC.